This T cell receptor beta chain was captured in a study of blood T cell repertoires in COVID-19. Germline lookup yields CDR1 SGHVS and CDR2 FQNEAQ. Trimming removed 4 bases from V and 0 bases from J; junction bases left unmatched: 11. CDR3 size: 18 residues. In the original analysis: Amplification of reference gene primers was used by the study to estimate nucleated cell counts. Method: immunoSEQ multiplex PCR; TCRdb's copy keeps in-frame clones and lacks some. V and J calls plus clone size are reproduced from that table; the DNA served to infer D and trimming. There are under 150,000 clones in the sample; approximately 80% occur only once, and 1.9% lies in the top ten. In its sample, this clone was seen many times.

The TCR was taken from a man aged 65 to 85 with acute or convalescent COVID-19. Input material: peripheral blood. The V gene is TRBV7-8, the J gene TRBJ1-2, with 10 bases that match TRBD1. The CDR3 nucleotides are TGTGCCAGCAGCTCTACGACAGGGGGCAAAGTCCCTAACTATGGCTACACCTTC. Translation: CASSSTTGGKVPNYGYTF.